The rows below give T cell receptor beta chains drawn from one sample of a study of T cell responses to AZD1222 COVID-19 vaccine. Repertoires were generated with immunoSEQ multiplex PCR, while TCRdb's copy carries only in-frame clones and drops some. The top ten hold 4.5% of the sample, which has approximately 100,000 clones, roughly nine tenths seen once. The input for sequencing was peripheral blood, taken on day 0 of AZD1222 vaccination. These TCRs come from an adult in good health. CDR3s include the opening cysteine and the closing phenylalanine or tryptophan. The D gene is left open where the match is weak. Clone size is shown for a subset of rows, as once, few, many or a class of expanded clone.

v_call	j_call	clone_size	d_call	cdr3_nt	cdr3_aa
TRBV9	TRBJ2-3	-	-	TGTGCCAGCAGCGTAGGGGCTATCGCAGATACGCAGTATTTT	CASSVGAIADTQYF
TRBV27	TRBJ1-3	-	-	TGTGCCAGCAGAAGGGGGGCAGGGGCTTCTGGAAACACCATATATTTT	CASRRGAGASGNTIYF
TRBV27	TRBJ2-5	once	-	TGTGCCAGCGGCTGGGGACAAAGGGAGACCCAGTACTTC	CASGWGQRETQYF
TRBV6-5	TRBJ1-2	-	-	TGTGCCAGCAGTTACGGCCGGAACTATGTGGCCTACACCTTC	CASSYGRNYVAYTF
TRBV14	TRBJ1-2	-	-	TGTGCCAGCAGCCAAGATGGAGGGGGTCGGTTTGGCTACACCTTC	CASSQDGGGRFGYTF
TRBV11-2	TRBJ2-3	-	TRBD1	TGTGCCAGCAGCTCGAATTTGGGGGACAGGGATACGCAGTATTTT	CASSSNLGDRDTQYF
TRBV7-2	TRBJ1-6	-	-	TGTGCCAGCAGCTTAGTACCCATGGCAGGGGATAATTCACCCCTCCACTTT	CASSLVPMAGDNSPLHF
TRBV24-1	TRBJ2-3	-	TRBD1	TGTGCCGCTTCGGGACAGACAGGCACAGATACGCAGTATTTT	CAASGQTGTDTQYF
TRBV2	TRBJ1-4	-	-	TGTGCCAGCAGTGACAGTCTTGCAACTAATGAAAAACTGTTTTTT	CASSDSLATNEKLFF
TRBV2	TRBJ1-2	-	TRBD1	TGTGCCAGCACCTTGACAGGGGTCTATGGCTACACCTTC	CASTLTGVYGYTF
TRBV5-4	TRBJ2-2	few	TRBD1	TGTGCCAGCAGCTCCAAGCTACGGACAGGGCCCACCGGGGAGCTGTTTTTT	CASSSKLRTGPTGELFF
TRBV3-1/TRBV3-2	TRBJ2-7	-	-	TGTGCCAGCAGCCAAAGGGGTCTGATCTACGAGCAGTACTTC	CASSQRGLIYEQYF
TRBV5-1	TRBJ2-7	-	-	TGCGCCAGCAGCCCTCAGGGGTACGAGCAGTACTTC	CASSPQGYEQYF
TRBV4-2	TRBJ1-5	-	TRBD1	TGTGCCAGCAGCCAAGAGAAGGGACAGACAAATCAGCCCCAGCATTTT	CASSQEKGQTNQPQHF
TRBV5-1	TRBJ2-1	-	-	TGCGCCAGCAGCTTGGCGGGACTCCAAGACAGCCGCTACAATGAGCAGTTCTTC	CASSLAGLQDSRYNEQFF
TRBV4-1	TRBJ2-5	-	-	TGCGCCAGCAGCCAAGAGTACGGAGCCGGTTTCCAAGAGACCCAGTACTTC	CASSQEYGAGFQETQYF
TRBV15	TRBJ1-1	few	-	TGTGCCACCAGCAGGGGTACACGGGAGGCTGAAGCTTTCTTT	CATSRGTREAEAFF
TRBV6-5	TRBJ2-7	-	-	TGTGCCAGCAGGAATCAGGTTTACGAGCAGTACTTC	CASRNQVYEQYF
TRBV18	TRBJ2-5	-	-	TGTGCCAGCTGCCGGGACACCAAAGAGACCCAGTACTTC	CASCRDTKETQYF
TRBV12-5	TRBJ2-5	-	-	TGTGCTAGTGGTTTGGTACCGGAGACCCAGTACTTC	CASGLVPETQYF
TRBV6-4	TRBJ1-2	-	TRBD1	TGTGCCAGCAAGCCAGACAGGGCTACGTATGGCTACACCTTC	CASKPDRATYGYTF
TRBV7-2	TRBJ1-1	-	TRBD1	TGTGCCATCGCTCGGGACAGGGCAAACACTGAAGCTTTCTTT	CAIARDRANTEAFF
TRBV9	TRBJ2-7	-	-	TGTGCCAGCAGCGTCGGACTGGGTCCCTACGAGCAGTACTTC	CASSVGLGPYEQYF
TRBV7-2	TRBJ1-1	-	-	TGTGCCAGCAGCAAGGTCCCCCTAAACACTGAAGCTTTCTTT	CASSKVPLNTEAFF
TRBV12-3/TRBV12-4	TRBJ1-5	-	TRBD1	TGTGCCAGCAGTTCAGGGGGTGGACAGCCCCAGCATTTT	CASSSGGGQPQHF
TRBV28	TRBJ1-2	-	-	TGTGCCAGCAGTTCTCTAGGCTATGGCTACACCTTC	CASSSLGYGYTF
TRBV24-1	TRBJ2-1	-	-	TGTGCCACCAGTGCTAGGCGGACAAGCTCCTACAATGAGCAGTTCTTC	CATSARRTSSYNEQFF
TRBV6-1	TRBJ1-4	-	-	TGTGCCAGCAGTGAAGAGGGAACAGTGGGAGAAAAACTGTTTTTT	CASSEEGTVGEKLFF
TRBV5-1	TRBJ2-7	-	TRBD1	TGCGCCAGCAGCCGTACCGGGACAGAACCTAACGAGCAGTACTTC	CASSRTGTEPNEQYF
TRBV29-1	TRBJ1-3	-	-	TGCAGCGTACCGGGACAAGGGGGAAACACCATATATTTT	CSVPGQGGNTIYF
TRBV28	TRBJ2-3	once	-	TGTGCCAGCAGTTCCTCAGGGTCCACAGATACGCAGTATTTT	CASSSSGSTDTQYF